The TCR beta chain described here comes from a study of CD8 T cells in Susac syndrome (dated by TCRdb to about 2019). Background for the entire study: The study used repertoire sequencing to test whether antigen drove CD8+ T cell activation and differentiation in Susac syndrome. The full study reports these points: The number of individuals in the TCR sequencing and HLA analysis was recognized as being relatively small.

RNA was extracted using the RNeasy kit, and about 0.45 to 1 ug of the RNA was reverse transcribed with random hexamers. TCR beta CDR3 regions were amplified with the immunoSEQ multiplex PCR assay covering 54 Vbeta and 13 Jbeta segments. PCR amplification bias was corrected by using a synthetic template baseline for primer optimization and computational correction. On the study's bioinformatics: Reads were annotated to V, D and J genes per IMGT and analyzed with immunoSEQ Analyzer, keeping only productive sequences. Clonality was computed as one minus Shannon entropy normalized by log2 of the number of productive unique sequences. For each patient and control, public and private clones were evaluated within the 100 most prevalent clones. A clone was defined as Susac-specific if it was absent from the healthy and MS cohorts, from roughly 980 published viral clones and from other ImmuneACCESS disease sequences. TCRdb reanalyzed the raw reads on its own, using fastp at Q25 for trimming and MiXCR for clone calling, and kept in-frame beta chains. Identical CDR3 proteins give one entry, which carries the most common genes and DNA. These V and J calls rely on TCRdb rather than the paper's analysis. The sample profile shows around 99,000 distinct CDR3 sequences; roughly 97% of them were found once. In total, the top ten clones hold around 0.1% of the sample.

Turning to this clonotype: Its antigen specificity is not known. The record has no base qualities; no much larger clone is one base away.

V is reduced by 3 bases and J by 2 bases, leaving a spacing of 7 bases between them. Taken from cysteine to phenylalanine, the CDR3 has 13 residues. The read is trimmed to its CDR3 DNA, 39 bases read in frame from base 1. High-throughput TCR beta sequencing profiled peripheral blood CD8+ and CD4+ T cells from healthy donors, Susac syndrome patients and multiple sclerosis patients. Healthy donors were included as age- and sex-matched controls. Bulk CD8+ and CD4+ T cells were purified magnetically by negative isolation, whereas CD8+ TEMRA cells were enriched by FACS. Blood was collected in EDTA tubes and processed within 24 hours, with PBMCs isolated through density gradient centrifugation. PBMCs intended for TCR sequencing were frozen in liquid nitrogen and were later thawed in a 37 degrees C water bath. The sorted or isolated CD4+, CD8+ and CD8+ TEMRA cells reached a purity of at least 90%.

Recombination connected TRBV12-3 or TRBV12-4 to TRBJ1-2; the D gene identity is not certain. Sequenced input: CD4+ T cells from PBMCs. The TCR originated in a human donor in good health. The sequenced DNA is TGTGCCAGCAGTTTCGGACGGAACTATGGCTACACCTTC. It is translated as CASSFGRNYGYTF.